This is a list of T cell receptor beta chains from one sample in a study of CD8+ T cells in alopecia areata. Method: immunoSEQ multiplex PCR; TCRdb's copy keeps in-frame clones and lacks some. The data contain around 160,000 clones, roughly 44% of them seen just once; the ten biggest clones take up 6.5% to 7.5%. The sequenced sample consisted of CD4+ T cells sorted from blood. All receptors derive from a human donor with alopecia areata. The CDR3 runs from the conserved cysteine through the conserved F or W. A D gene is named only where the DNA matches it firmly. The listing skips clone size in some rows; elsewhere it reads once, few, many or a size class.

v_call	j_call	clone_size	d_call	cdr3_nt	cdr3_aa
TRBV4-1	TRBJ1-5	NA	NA	TGCGCCAGCAGCCAAGAAGGGGGGAATCAGCCCCAGCATTTT	CASSQEGGNQPQHF
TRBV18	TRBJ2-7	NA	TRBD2	TGTGCCAGCTCACCACAGGGGACTAGCGGAGGTATCTACGAGCAGTACTTC	CASSPQGTSGGIYEQYF
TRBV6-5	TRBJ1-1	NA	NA	TGTGCCAGCTCGAGGGCCGGCACTGAAGCTTTCTTT	CASSRAGTEAFF
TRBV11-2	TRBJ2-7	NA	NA	TGTGCCAGCAGCTCAGGACCGCTAGTTGCGGAGCAGTACTTC	CASSSGPLVAEQYF
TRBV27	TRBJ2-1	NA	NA	TGTGCCAGCAGTTTAGTCGGGAGTTTCTACAATGAGCAGTTCTTC	CASSLVGSFYNEQFF
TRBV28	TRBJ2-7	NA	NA	TGTGCCAGCAGTCTCTCCCCGAGGCACACCTACGAGCAGTACTTC	CASSLSPRHTYEQYF
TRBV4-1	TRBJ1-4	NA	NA	TGCGCCAGCAGCCAACAACCAGCAACTAATGAAAAACTGTTTTTT	CASSQQPATNEKLFF
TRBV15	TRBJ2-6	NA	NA	TGTGCCACCGCGCGGGGTACAGGGTCCGGGGCCAACGTCCTGACTTTC	CATARGTGSGANVLTF
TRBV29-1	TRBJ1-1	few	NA	TGCAGCGTTGAAGGACAGATGAACACTGAAGCTTTCTTT	CSVEGQMNTEAFF
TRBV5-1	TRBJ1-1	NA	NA	TGCGCCAGCAACCAGGGTCTCGAGGTGAGCACTGAAGCTTTCTTT	CASNQGLEVSTEAFF
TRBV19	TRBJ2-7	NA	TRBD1	TGTGCCAGTAGTACTCGACAGGGGGCGATTGTGGAGCAGTACTTC	CASSTRQGAIVEQYF
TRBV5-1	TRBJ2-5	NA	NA	TGCGCCAGCAGCCCCCTCAGTCAGGAGACCCAGTACTTC	CASSPLSQETQYF
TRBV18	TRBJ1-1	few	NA	TGTGCCAGCTCACCACCCGCAGGGAACACTGAAGCTTTCTTT	CASSPPAGNTEAFF
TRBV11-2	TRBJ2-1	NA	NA	TGTGCCAGCAGCTTAGCATTGGGGGTCCACAATGAGCAGTTCTTC	CASSLALGVHNEQFF
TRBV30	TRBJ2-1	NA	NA	TGTGCCTGGACCGGACCTCCATACAATGAGCAGTTCTTC	CAWTGPPYNEQFF
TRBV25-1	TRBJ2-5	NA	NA	TGTGCCAGCAGTCGGGGTCAAGAGACCCAGTACTTC	CASSRGQETQYF
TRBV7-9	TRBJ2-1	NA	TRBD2	TGTGCCAGCAGCTTAGCAGCGACTAGCTCTGAGCAGTTCTTC	CASSLAATSSEQFF
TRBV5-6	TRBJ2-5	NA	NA	TGTGCCAGCAGCTTGGTAGGGGTAGGGACCCAGTACTTC	CASSLVGVGTQYF
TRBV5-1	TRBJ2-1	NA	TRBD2	TGCGCCAGCAGCCGGGGGAGAAGCGGGAGAGGGTACAATGAGCAGTTCTTC	CASSRGRSGRGYNEQFF
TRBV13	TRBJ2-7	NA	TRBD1	TGTGCCAGCAGCCCACCGGGACAGAAGGCCTACGAGCAGTACTTC	CASSPPGQKAYEQYF
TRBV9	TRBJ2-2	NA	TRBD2	TGTGCCAGCAGCGTTGGTGGCGGGAGCAACACCGGGGAGCTGTTTTTT	CASSVGGGSNTGELFF
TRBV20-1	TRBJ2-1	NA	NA	TGCAGTGCTAGAGCTGGGACTGAGCAGTTCTTC	CSARAGTEQFF
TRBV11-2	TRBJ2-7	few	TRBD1	TGTGCCAGCAGCCCGCCGGGACAGAGCTACGAGCAGTACTTC	CASSPPGQSYEQYF
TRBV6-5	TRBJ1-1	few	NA	TGTGCCAGCACTCTAGCAGGGTCCACTGAAGCTTTCTTT	CASTLAGSTEAFF
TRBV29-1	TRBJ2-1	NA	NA	TGCAGCGTAATACAGGTTAACAATGAGCAGTTCTTC	CSVIQVNNEQFF
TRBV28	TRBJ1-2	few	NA	TGTGCCAGCAGTTTTGGTTACGCGGAAGGCTACACCTTC	CASSFGYAEGYTF
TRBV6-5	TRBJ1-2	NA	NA	TGTGCCAGCAGTTACGGGGTGCACAACTATGGCTACACCTTC	CASSYGVHNYGYTF
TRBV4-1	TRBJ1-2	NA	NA	TGCGCCAGCAGCCAGGCATCGGACAGCCGCTATGGCTACACCTTC	CASSQASDSRYGYTF
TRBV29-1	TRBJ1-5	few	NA	TGCAGCGTTGTCCTTGGACAGTCCGATAGCAATCAGCCCCAGCATTTT	CSVVLGQSDSNQPQHF
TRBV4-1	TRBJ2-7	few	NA	TGCGCCAGCAGCCAAGCCTTGGGCTCCGAGCAGTACTTC	CASSQALGSEQYF
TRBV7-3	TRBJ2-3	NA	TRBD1	TGTGCCAGCAGCTTAGCAACCGGGACAGGGATAAATACGCAGTATTTT	CASSLATGTGINTQYF
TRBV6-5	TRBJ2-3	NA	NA	TGTGCCACCCGGACGCATGCACATGGTACGCAGTATTTT	CATRTHAHGTQYF
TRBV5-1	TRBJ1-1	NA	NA	TGCGCCAGCAGCAACGCCAGACAGAACACTGAAGCTTTCTTT	CASSNARQNTEAFF
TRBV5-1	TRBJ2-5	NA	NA	TGCGCCAGCAGCAGCCCGGACACCCGGGAGACCCAGTACTTC	CASSSPDTRETQYF
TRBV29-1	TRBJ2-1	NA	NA	TGCAGCGTTGCAGTTATGGGTGATGAGCAGTTCTTC	CSVAVMGDEQFF
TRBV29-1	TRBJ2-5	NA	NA	TGCAGCGGTCGGGGGTGGCAAGAGACCCAGTACTTC	CSGRGWQETQYF
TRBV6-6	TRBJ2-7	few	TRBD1	TGTGCCAGCAGAGACAGGGGACCCTACGAGCAGTACTTC	CASRDRGPYEQYF
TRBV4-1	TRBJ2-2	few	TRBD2	TGCGCCAGCAGCCAAGTAATAGCGGGAGTTGCCGGGGAGCTGTTTTTT	CASSQVIAGVAGELFF